These 17 T cell receptor beta chains originate from one sample sequenced in a study of blood T cell repertoires in COVID-19. Some clones are missing from TCRdb's copy, which holds only in-frame ones; the method was immunoSEQ multiplex PCR. The sample records approximately 140,000 clones, roughly four fifths being singletons. Sequences were obtained from peripheral blood. The receptor set was obtained from a human donor with acute or convalescent COVID-19. The donor label of this sample is uncertain.

This chain joins TRBV6-2 or TRBV6-3 and TRBJ1-1; D unresolved. This CDR3 is built from 14 residues. V was clipped by 4 bases and J by 1 base, with 10 bases between them. Germline V gene data show CDR1 as MNHEY and CDR2 as SVGEGT. The DNA for the CDR3 is TGTGCCAGCAGTTCCCCAGTAGCGAACACTGAAGCTTTCTTT. Residues: CASSSPVANTEAFF.

J is TRBJ2-7 and V is TRBV19, with TRBD2 matching over 10 bases. The CDR3 contains 15 residues. V dropped 6 bases and J dropped 4; count of bases not matched to a gene: 9. CDR1 is LNHDA, CDR2 SQIVND, per germline (reference sequence). The CDR3 DNA is TGTGCCAGTAGCCCCTTAGCGGGGGGACTTTACGAGCAGTACTTC. Its protein product is CASSPLAGGLYEQYF.

V usage is TRBV15 and J usage is TRBJ2-7; TRBD2 aligns across 7 bases. Germline values: CDR1 LNHNV, CDR2 YYDKDF (reference sequence). The CDR3 sequence is 14 residues long. J gave up 2 bases and V 3 bases, and 4 bases lay outside the gene matches. CDR3: CATSSWGRAYEQYF. The DNA for the CDR3 is TGTGCCACCAGCAGTTGGGGGAGGGCCTACGAGCAGTACTTC.

The V gene is TRBV5-5, the J gene TRBJ2-3; D unresolved. This CDR3 spans 15 amino acids. The V and J ends lost 1 base and 4 bases respectively, with 13 bases between them. Germline CDR1 SGHKS, CDR2 YYEKEE (reference sequence). The CDR3 here is CASSLSHWPSDTQYF. The CDR3 coding sequence is TGTGCCAGCAGCTTGTCCCATTGGCCCTCAGATACGCAGTATTTT.

V is TRBV7-2 and J is TRBJ2-5; the D gene is possibly TRBD2 (5 bases). Trimming removed 5 bases from V and 3 bases from J, with 13 bases in between. The CDR3 length is 14 residues. CDR1 is SGHTA, CDR2 FQGNSA, per germline. The CDR3 bases are TGTGCCAGCAGCCCCTCGCGGGCAGAAGAGACCCAGTACTTC. Amino acid sequence: CASSPSRAEETQYF.

This sequence joins TRBV10-3 and TRBJ2-1; 9 positions match TRBD2. Germline CDR1 ENHRY, CDR2 SYGVKD. The CDR3 runs 15 residues. Trimming removed 0 bases from V and 5 bases from J; junction bases left unmatched: 2. The CDR3: CAISESIAGDNEQFF. The CDR3, as DNA: TGTGCCATCAGTGAGTCGATAGCGGGGGACAATGAGCAGTTCTTC.

This clone was detected only a few times. The chain combines TRBV7-2 with TRBJ1-6; 8 bases fit TRBD1. CDR3 length equals 16 residues. V lost 5 bases and J lost 5; bases outside the gene matches: 8. Per germline, CDR1 SGHTA and CDR2 FQGNSA. DNA of the CDR3: TGTGCCAGCAGCCGCCCCGGGACAGGTGATAATTCACCCCTCCACTTT. Protein sequence: CASSRPGTGDNSPLHF. The whole variable domain, filled in from reference TRBV7-2 and TRBJ1-6, reads GAGVSQSPSNKVTEKGKDVELRCDPISGHTALYWYRQSLGQGLEFLIYFQGNSAPDKSGLPSDRFSAERTGGSVSTLTIQRTQQEDSAVYLCASSRPGTGDNSPLHFGNGTRLTVT.

The V and J genes are TRBV19 and TRBJ1-2, with D perhaps TRBD1 (5 bases). The CDR3 is 15 amino acids. Trimming left V 5 bases short and J 2 bases short, with 15 bases between. Germline V gene lookup returns CDR1 LNHDA and CDR2 SQIVND (reference sequence). CDR3 nucleotides: TGTGCCAGTAGTGGGGCGAGTAAGACAAACTATGGCTACACCTTC. It codes for CASSGASKTNYGYTF.

The CDR3 region has the DNA TGTGCCTGGGAAGGACAGATGAACACTGAAGCTTTCTTT. It specifies CAWEGQMNTEAFF. V usage is TRBV30 and J usage is TRBJ1-1; D is perhaps TRBD1 (6 bases). Looked up from germline, CDR1 is GTSNPN and CDR2 is SVGIG (reference sequence). The CDR3 is 13 residues long. The V end was cut by 5 bases, the J end by 0 bases, with 10 bases between. Combining the CDR3 with reference TRBV30 and TRBJ1-1 gives the whole variable domain SQTIHQWPATLVQPVGSPLSLECTVEGTSNPNLYWYRQAAGRGLQLLFYSVGIGQISSEVPQNLSASRPQDRQFILSSKKLLLSDSGFYLCAWEGQMNTEAFFGQGTRLTVV.

The rearrangement links TRBV7-2 to TRBJ2-7, with TRBD2 identical over 11 bases. The CDR3 spans 17 residues. The germline V gene encodes CDR1 SGHTA and CDR2 FQGNSA. V gave up 0 bases and J gave up 2 bases; unmatched junction bases: 6. CDR3 residues: CASSLAGGTSGAYEQYF. In DNA form, the CDR3 reads TGTGCCAGCAGCTTAGCGGGTGGGACTAGCGGAGCCTACGAGCAGTACTTC.

The rearrangement links TRBV4-1 to TRBJ1-5; no clear D gene. Trimming pared 0 bases from V and 5 bases from J, leaving 8 bases between. The CDR3 runs to 14 residues. In germline, CDR1 is MGHRA, CDR2 YSYEKL. The CDR3 sequence: CASSQDYGDQPQHF. DNA of the CDR3: TGCGCCAGCAGCCAAGATTACGGAGATCAGCCCCAGCATTTT.

This sequence joins TRBV7-9 and TRBJ1-6; D is ambiguous. The CDR3 is made up of 16 amino acids. Trimming pared 1 base from V and 6 bases from J, leaving 13 bases between. Germline V gives CDR1 SEHNR, CDR2 FQNEAQ (reference sequence). The CDR3 nucleotides read TGTGCCAGCAGCTTAGGTTCCGGGGTTCGTAATTCACCCCTCCACTTT. It translates to CASSLGSGVRNSPLHF. The entire variable domain, with the rest obtained from reference TRBV7-9 and TRBJ1-6, is as follows: DTGVSQNPRHKITKRGQNVTFRCDPISEHNRLYWYRQTLGQGPEFLTYFQNEAQLEKSRLLSDRFSAERPKGSFSTLEIQRTEQGDSAMYLCASSLGSGVRNSPLHFGNGTRLTVT.

There are a few counts of this clone. DNA of the CDR3: TGTGCCAGCAGCTTAGTGGACAGGTCCTCTGGAAACACCATATATTTT. Protein product: CASSLVDRSSGNTIYF. V is TRBV7-2 and J is TRBJ1-3; 7 nucleotides match TRBD1. Trimming removed 1 base from V and 0 bases from J; junction bases left unmatched: 3. This CDR3 comprises 16 residues. Germline V CDR1 and CDR2: SGHTA, FQGNSA.

The rearrangement joins TRBV5-1 to TRBJ2-1; weak D call: TRBD2 (6 bases). The CDR3 is made up of 15 amino acids. V was shortened by 4 bases and J by 0 bases, with 11 bases between the two germline ends. From germline, CDR1 is SGHRS and CDR2 YFSETQ. This CDR3 reads CASSLSGSSYNEQFF. The DNA for the CDR3 is TGCGCCAGCAGCCTTAGCGGTAGCTCCTACAATGAGCAGTTCTTC.

V usage is TRBV9 and J usage is TRBJ2-4; 9 bases fit TRBD1. This CDR3 contains 16 residues. V lost 2 bases to trimming and J lost 3 bases; unmatched junction nucleotides: 6. Germline loops: CDR1 SGDLS, CDR2 YYNGEE. CDR3 bases: TGTGCCAGCAGCGTTGGGACAGGGACTCGCAAAAACATTCAGTACTTC. The encoded protein is CASSVGTGTRKNIQYF.

The genes are TRBV5-1 and TRBJ1-2; D remains unclear. This CDR3 region has 16 residues. Germline V lookup: CDR1 SGHRS, CDR2 YFSETQ. Trimming took 0 bases from V and 0 from J, leaving 12 bases between them. As DNA, the CDR3 is TGCGCCAGCAGCTTGGTGGCGGGAAACCCTAACTATGGCTACACCTTC. Protein: CASSLVAGNPNYGYTF.

The J gene is TRBJ1-6, the V gene TRBV30; D uncertain. This CDR3 region has 15 residues. CDR1 is GTSNPN and CDR2 is SVGIG in the germline V gene (reference sequence). Trimming left V 0 bases short and J 2 bases short, with 8 bases between. The DNA for the CDR3 is TGTGCCTGGAGTGTGGGCAGTACCTATAATTCACCCCTCCACTTT. It encodes CAWSVGSTYNSPLHF.